A selection of T cell receptor beta chains follows, all from one sample in a study of cytomegalovirus exposure and HLA in healthy donors. The assay was immunoSEQ multiplex PCR, and TCRdb's table has in-frame clones only and misses some. This sample has about 98,000 clones; 83% occur once, and the top ten carry approximately 2.8%. The sample was PBMCs. All receptors derive from a man aged 40-50 years in good health and CMV-seronegative. Each CDR3 is given with its conserved first and last residue. D genes are given only for firm matches. Not all rows give a size; the values are once, few, many and, for expanded clones, a class.

TRBD1	TRBV5-4	TRBJ1-1	.	TGTGCCAGCAGCACCTCGGGACAGCTCACTGAAGCTTTCTTT	CASSTSGQLTEAFF
TRBD1	TRBV5-4	TRBJ2-7	once	TGTGCCAGCAGCCCGACAGGGAGAGGGGCCTACGAGCAGTACTTC	CASSPTGRGAYEQYF
TRBD2	TRBV19	TRBJ2-7	.	TGTGCCAGTAGTATGTTACTAGCGGGGCCCTACGAGCAGTACTTC	CASSMLLAGPYEQYF
.	TRBV27	TRBJ1-5	.	TGTGCCAGCAGTGATAGCTGGGGGGTAGGCAATCAGCCCCAGCATTTT	CASSDSWGVGNQPQHF
TRBD1	TRBV4-1	TRBJ2-7	.	TGCGCCAGCAGCCAGGACACCGGGACAGATACACTCCCGGTGTACTTC	CASSQDTGTDTLPVYF
.	TRBV27	TRBJ2-7	.	TGTGCCAGCAGTTTACACCTTGAGAACTACGAGCAGTACTTC	CASSLHLENYEQYF
TRBD1	TRBV19	TRBJ2-4	.	TGTGCCAGTAGTAACTCGGACAGGGCGGCCAAAAACATTCAGTACTTC	CASSNSDRAAKNIQYF
TRBD2	TRBV9	TRBJ2-6	once	TGTGCCAGCAGCCCAAGCGGGACTCAACCTTACCCTGGGGCCAACGTCCTGACTTTC	CASSPSGTQPYPGANVLTF
.	TRBV6-1	TRBJ2-7	.	TGTGCCTGTCAGTACAGCAGCTCCTACGAGCAGTACTTC	CACQYSSSYEQYF
.	TRBV30	TRBJ1-2	.	TGTGCCTGGACCCCCGGACAGACTGGCTACACCTTC	CAWTPGQTGYTF
TRBD1	TRBV30	TRBJ1-2	.	TGTGCCTGGAGCCCCGACAGGGACTATGGCTACACCTTC	CAWSPDRDYGYTF
TRBD1	TRBV7-2	TRBJ2-3	few	TGTGCCAGCAGCCAGACAGGGGCGGCAGATACGCAGTATTTT	CASSQTGAADTQYF
TRBD1	TRBV7-9	TRBJ1-3	.	TGTGCCAGCAGCTTCCTAGGGGCGGGACAGCGAAACACCATATATTTT	CASSFLGAGQRNTIYF
.	TRBV7-2	TRBJ1-6	.	TGTGCCAGCAGCTACAATAATTCACCCCTCCACTTT	CASSYNNSPLHF
TRBD1	TRBV10-1	TRBJ1-6	.	TGCGCCAGCAGTGTAACAGGGGTTAATTCACCCCTCCACTTT	CASSVTGVNSPLHF
.	TRBV20-1	TRBJ2-5	.	TGCAGTGCTACCCGAGGGGAGACCCAGTACTTC	CSATRGETQYF
.	TRBV27	TRBJ2-5	.	TGTGCCAGCAGCAGAAGTCGGGTTCGAGAGACCCAGTACTTC	CASSRSRVRETQYF
TRBD2	TRBV7-9	TRBJ2-2	.	TGTGCCAGCAGCTTATCACGACTAGCGGGGCGGAACACCGGGGAGCTGTTTTTT	CASSLSRLAGRNTGELFF
.	TRBV7-8	TRBJ1-4	.	TGTGCCAGCAGCTTAGACAGAACAACTAATGAAAAACTGTTTTTT	CASSLDRTTNEKLFF
TRBD1	TRBV5-5	TRBJ1-4	.	TGTGCCAGCAGCTTGGCCGACAGGGGTAATGAAAAACTGTTTTTT	CASSLADRGNEKLFF
.	TRBV28	TRBJ1-5	.	TGTGCCAGCAGTCCACGGGGAGGCGGACAGCCCCAGCATTTT	CASSPRGGGQPQHF
.	TRBV6-5	TRBJ2-7	once	TGTGCCAGCAGTCCCGGGGGTACCGCCTACGAGCAGTACTTC	CASSPGGTAYEQYF
.	TRBV6-6	TRBJ1-2	few	TGTGCCAGCAGTTACTCGCGCCTCTATGGCTACACCTTC	CASSYSRLYGYTF
.	TRBV10-3	TRBJ1-3	.	TGTGCCATCAGTGAGCACTCTGGAAACACCATATATTTT	CAISEHSGNTIYF
TRBD2	TRBV29-1	TRBJ2-2	.	TGCAGCGTCATACTAGCGGGGGGGGCCGGGGAGCTGTTTTTT	CSVILAGGAGELFF
TRBD1	TRBV19	TRBJ1-1	.	TGTGCCAGTAGCCACAGGGGACCGAACACTGAAGCTTTCTTT	CASSHRGPNTEAFF
.	TRBV29-1	TRBJ1-3	.	TGCAGCTCGAGAGAGGGGGGGGACACCATATATTTT	CSSREGGDTIYF
.	TRBV10-3	TRBJ1-2	.	TGTGCCATCTATGACCCGCGGTCAGGCTACACCTTC	CAIYDPRSGYTF
TRBD1	TRBV29-1	TRBJ2-7	.	TGCAGCGTTGATAGGGGACAGGGTTCCTACGAGCAGTACTTC	CSVDRGQGSYEQYF
TRBD1	TRBV7-9	TRBJ1-5	.	TGTTCCAGCAGCTTCGGGACAGGGGTATATCAGCCCCAGCATTTT	CSSSFGTGVYQPQHF
TRBD1	TRBV7-8	TRBJ1-1	.	TGTGCCAGCAGCCCGACAGGGGCCGGGGGCACTGAAGCTTTCTTT	CASSPTGAGGTEAFF
.	TRBV29-1	TRBJ2-5	.	TGCAGCGTACTTCTCGAGCGGGTTTCTCAAGAGACCCAGTACTTC	CSVLLERVSQETQYF
TRBD2	TRBV5-6	TRBJ2-5	once	TGTGCCAGCAGCTTCCCCAAGGCTAGCGGGAGAGAGACCCAGTACTTC	CASSFPKASGRETQYF
.	TRBV19	TRBJ2-7	.	TGTGCCGCAGGGCAGGGAAGCTCCTACGAGCAGTACTTC	CAAGQGSSYEQYF
TRBD2	TRBV6-4	TRBJ2-3	few	TGTGCCAGCAGTGACTCTAGCGGGGGGGCAGATACGCAGTATTTT	CASSDSSGGADTQYF
TRBD2	TRBV4-1	TRBJ2-5	.	TGCGCCAGCAGCCTACTGACTAGCGGGTGGACCCAGTACTTC	CASSLLTSGWTQYF
.	TRBV29-1	TRBJ1-2	.	TGCAGCGTACAAAGGTATATGACAGGCGCTGGAACTTATGGCTACACCTTC	CSVQRYMTGAGTYGYTF
.	TRBV29-1	TRBJ1-2	.	TGCAGCGTGGCCGGGGGGAGGGACTATGGCTACACCTTC	CSVAGGRDYGYTF
TRBD1	TRBV15	TRBJ2-2	.	TGTGCCACCAGCAGGGACAGGGCTGACACCGGGGAGCTGTTTTTT	CATSRDRADTGELFF
TRBD1	TRBV7-2	TRBJ1-2	.	TGTGCCAGCAGCCCTCGGACAGGGAACTATGGCTACACCTTC	CASSPRTGNYGYTF
TRBD2	TRBV11-3	TRBJ2-3	.	TGTGCCAGCAGCTTAGGAGGGAGGGGCACAGATACGCAGTATTTT	CASSLGGRGTDTQYF
.	TRBV4-1	TRBJ2-4	.	TGCGCCAGCAGCCAAGACGCGGGGCCGAACATTCAGTACTTC	CASSQDAGPNIQYF
.	TRBV5-1	TRBJ2-5	.	TGCGCCAGCAGCTTGGGGGGGGAAGAGACCCAGTACTTC	CASSLGGEETQYF
.	TRBV7-2	TRBJ1-6	once	TGTGCCAGCAGCTTAGATAGTAGGGACTTCAGGCGTAATTCACCCCTCCACTTT	CASSLDSRDFRRNSPLHF
TRBD1	TRBV15	TRBJ1-1	.	TGTGCCACCAGCATTCGGACAGGGGGCACTGAAGCTTTCTTT	CATSIRTGGTEAFF
TRBD1	TRBV6-4	TRBJ1-3	.	TGTGCCAGCAGTGAGGGACAGGGAGTTCTATGGGAGGGCACCATATATTTT	CASSEGQGVLWEGTIYF
TRBD1	TRBV5-1	TRBJ2-1	.	TGCGCCAGCAGCCCGCGGGGACAGGGGTACAATGAGCAGTTCTTC	CASSPRGQGYNEQFF
.	TRBV5-6	TRBJ1-1	.	TGTGCCAGCAGCTTTGGAATTGACAGGATGGGTGCTGAAGCTTTCTTT	CASSFGIDRMGAEAFF